The 2 T cell receptor beta chains in this list originate from one sample, sequenced in a study of blood T cells in healthy people across ages. Then a second PCR, running about 7 to 11 cycles, was carried out with a sample-barcoded 5' primer and a J-beta primer mix. In TCRdb, the 5' RACE reads were re-called with MiXCR into one record per CDR3 protein. The sample carries about 810,000 distinct CDR3 sequences, 35% to 40% recorded once. The specimen sequenced was blood. These TCRs come from a man aged 18 to 29 in good health.

Of note for this clonotype: A much larger clone differs by one base, so this may be a read error. V gene TRBV7-2 combines with J gene TRBJ2-1, with 12 nucleotides matching TRBD2. The CDR3 has 15 amino acids. Germline lookup yields CDR1 SGHTA and CDR2 FQGNSA. CDR3 DNA sequence: TGTGCCAGCAGCTTTACTAGCGGGGGGTACAATGAGCGGTTCTTC. It specifies CASSFTSGGYNERFF.

This sequence joins TRBV7-2 and TRBJ2-7; TRBD2 agrees at 9 bases. Germline trimming cut 0 bases from V and 3 bases from J; bases unmatched to any gene: 12. Germline V gene lookup returns CDR1 SGHTA and CDR2 FQGNSA. The CDR3 runs 18 residues. The CDR3 protein is CASSLASGGWEQFYEQYF. The CDR3, as DNA: TGTGCCAGCAGCTTAGCTAGCGGGGGTTGGGAGCAGTTCTACGAGCAGTACTTC. Supplemented by reference TRBV7-2 and TRBJ2-7, the full variable domain reads GAGVSQSPSNKVTEKGKDVELRCDPISGHTALYWYRQSLGQGLEFLIYFQGNSAPDKSGLPSDRFSAERTGGSVSTLTIQRTQQEDSAVYLCASSLASGGWEQFYEQYFGPGTRLTVT.